Listed here are 32 T cell receptor beta chains from one sample, sequenced in a study of cytomegalovirus exposure and HLA in healthy donors. Use of 60 Vbeta and 13 Jbeta primers characterized the PCR. Profiling relied on immunoSEQ multiplex PCR, and the TCRdb table lists in-frame clones only, not all of them. This sample's table reports about 42,000 clones. What was sequenced was PBMCs. The receptors were gathered from a man aged 25-45 years in good health and CMV-seronegative.

The rearrangement links TRBV4-2 to TRBJ2-7; TRBD1 matches at 9 bases. The V gene end was trimmed by 4 bases and the J gene end by 4 bases; junction bases not matched to a gene: 5. The CDR3 loop spans 14 amino acids. CDR1 is LGHNA, CDR2 YNFKEQ, per germline. The CDR3 loop reads CASSPPGQGYEQYF. In DNA, the CDR3 is TGTGCCAGCAGCCCACCGGGACAGGGATACGAGCAGTACTTC.

The V and J genes are TRBV7-9 and TRBJ2-2, with D unresolved. Looked up from germline, CDR1 is SEHNR and CDR2 is FQNEAQ (reference sequence). This CDR3 comprises 16 residues. V was pared by 5 bases and J by 2 bases, with 15 bases between. The CDR3 DNA is TGTGCCAGCAGCGCCCCCGCGGCGACTAACACCGGGGAGCTGTTTTTT. Translation: CASSAPAATNTGELFF.

The chain joins TRBV28 to TRBJ2-7, with TRBD2 identical over 8 bases. Germline V gene lookup returns CDR1 MDHEN and CDR2 SYDVKM. V lost 7 bases and J lost 0; bases outside the gene matches: 8. The CDR3 extends over 15 amino acids. DNA of the CDR3: TGTGCCAGCATTCGTTCGGGACTAGACTCCTACGAGCAGTACTTC. Protein product: CASIRSGLDSYEQYF.

This chain joins TRBV29-1 and TRBJ1-3, with TRBD1 matching 9 bases. CDR1 SQVTM and CDR2 ANQGSEA come from the germline V gene. The CDR3 length is 13 residues. V lost 7 bases and J lost 5; bases outside the gene matches: 6. CDR3 protein: CSAMGQGRNTIYF. The CDR3 DNA follows: TGCAGCGCTATGGGACAGGGTAGAAACACCATATATTTT.

This rearrangement joins TRBV6-5 to TRBJ2-2, with a tentative D call TRBD2 (6 bases). The germline V and J ends were trimmed by 3 bases and 2 bases, with 10 bases remaining between them. The CDR3 is 15 amino acids. From germline, CDR1 is MNHEY and CDR2 SVGAGI. The CDR3 region is CASSYGTLNTGELFF. CDR3 nucleotide sequence: TGTGCCAGCAGTTATGGGACTCTAAACACCGGGGAGCTGTTTTTT.

The rearrangement links TRBV30 to TRBJ2-7; D is perhaps TRBD1 (5 bases). CDR1 is GTSNPN and CDR2 is SVGIG in the germline V gene (reference sequence). The CDR3 extends over 13 amino acids. Trimming shortened V by 0 bases and J by 3 bases, and 9 bases separated the two germline ends. CDR3 region: CAWSVGQGYEQYF. The DNA of the CDR3 is TGTGCCTGGAGTGTAGGGCAGGGCTACGAGCAGTACTTC. Complete variable domain (other parts from reference TRBV30 and TRBJ2-7): SQTIHQWPATLVQPVGSPLSLECTVEGTSNPNLYWYRQAAGRGLQLLFYSVGIGQISSEVPQNLSASRPQDRQFILSSKKLLLSDSGFYLCAWSVGQGYEQYFGPGTRLTVT.

V and J are TRBV6-5 and TRBJ1-1; no clear D gene. V was cut by 6 bases and J by 4 bases, with 12 bases left in between. The CDR3 loop spans 13 amino acids. In germline, CDR1 is MNHEY, CDR2 SVGAGI. The CDR3 DNA is TGTGCCAGCAGAGCCGGGGTGGGCACTGAAGCTTTCTTT. Encoded protein: CASRAGVGTEAFF.

J is TRBJ2-7 and V is TRBV5-5; D call uncertain. Per germline, CDR1 SGHKS and CDR2 YYEKEE (reference sequence). This CDR3 comprises 14 residues. V lost 3 bases and J lost 2, with 12 bases in between. The CDR3 region has the DNA TGTGCCAGCAGCTCGGTACTTTCCACCTACGAGCAGTACTTC. Protein sequence: CASSSVLSTYEQYF.

This chain joins TRBV14 and TRBJ2-7; D is perhaps TRBD2 (6 bases). The CDR3 spans 14 residues. Trimming stripped 4 bases from V and 3 bases from J, with 13 bases between. CDR1 is SGHDN and CDR2 is FVKESK in the germline V gene. The CDR3: CASSLRDGGYEQYF. CDR3 bases: TGTGCCAGCAGCCTCAGGGACGGGGGCTACGAGCAGTACTTC.

This chain connects TRBV15 to TRBJ1-1, with no clear D. The V end was cut by 0 bases, the J end by 1 base, with 3 bases between. The CDR3 spans 13 residues. The germline gives CDR1 LNHNV, CDR2 YYDKDF (reference sequence). The CDR3 coding sequence is TGTGCCACCAGCAGAGATCGGAACACTGAAGCTTTCTTT. As protein: CATSRDRNTEAFF.

The chain carries TRBV5-1 and TRBJ1-1, with D uncertain. Germline V gives CDR1 SGHRS, CDR2 YFSETQ. The CDR3 length is 15 residues. The V end lost 4 bases, the J end lost 3 bases, and 16 bases lay between the germline ends. CDR3 sequence: CASSPLQYQDTEAFF. The CDR3 region has the DNA TGCGCCAGCAGCCCCCTTCAATACCAGGACACTGAAGCTTTCTTT.

V and J are TRBV27 and TRBJ2-7, with unresolved D. The CDR3 has 14 residues. Trimming cost V 6 bases and J 4 bases, with 16 bases left between them. Germline lookup yields CDR1 MNHEY and CDR2 SMNVEV (reference sequence). CDR3 region: CASSLVSSPYEQYF. CDR3 DNA sequence: TGTGCCAGCAGCTTAGTCTCGTCCCCTTACGAGCAGTACTTC.

The chain has TRBV18 and TRBJ2-7; D gene unclear. The CDR3 sequence is 13 residues long. CDR1 KGHSH and CDR2 LQKENI come from the germline V gene. V was clipped by 2 bases and J by 0 bases, with 5 bases between them. CDR3 bases: TGTGCCAGCTCACCAGGAGACTCCTACGAGCAGTACTTC. Encoded protein: CASSPGDSYEQYF.

The rearrangement uses TRBV28 and TRBJ2-5; 8 bases are a match to TRBD1. Germline CDR1 and CDR2: MDHEN and SYDVKM. V shed 6 bases, J shed 2 bases, and the junction held 5 bases outside the gene matches. This CDR3 contains 14 residues. The CDR3 is CASSGTGGQETQYF. CDR3 DNA: TGTGCCAGCAGCGGGACAGGAGGTCAAGAGACCCAGTACTTC.

The chain recombines TRBV14 with TRBJ1-2, with TRBD1 as a possible D gene (5 bases). The V end was cut by 4 bases, the J end by 4 bases, with 13 bases between. Germline loops: CDR1 SGHDN, CDR2 FVKESK. The CDR3 loop spans 14 amino acids. The CDR3 DNA sequence: TGTGCCAGCAGCCGGGATCAGGGAATCTATGGCTACACCTTC. Protein: CASSRDQGIYGYTF.

The chain uses TRBV30 and TRBJ2-5, with D perhaps TRBD2 (6 bases). V was clipped by 0 bases and J by 4 bases, with 12 bases between them. CDR1 and CDR2 (germline): GTSNPN, SVGIG (reference sequence). This CDR3 is built from 14 residues. The CDR3 DNA is TGTGCCTGGAGTGTAACGACTAGGGGAGAGACCCAGTACTTC. It encodes CAWSVTTRGETQYF.

The chain combines TRBV15 with TRBJ1-2; TRBD1 matches 9 bases. This CDR3 is 15 amino acids long. Germline lookup yields CDR1 LNHNV and CDR2 YYDKDF (reference sequence). Trimming took 0 bases from V and 7 from J; bases not matched to a gene: 6. The CDR3 coding sequence is TGTGCCACCAGCAGAGAGACAGGGGGTAAGGGTGGCTACACCTTC. Translated, it gives CATSRETGGKGGYTF. The whole variable domain, filled in from reference TRBV15 and TRBJ1-2, reads DAMVIQNPRYQVTQFGKPVTLSCSQTLNHNVMYWYQQKSSQAPKLLFHYYDKDFNNEADTPDNFQSRRPNTSFCFLDIRSPGLGDTAMYLCATSRETGGKGGYTFGSGTRLTVV.

The chain carries TRBV4-1 and TRBJ2-7, with 8 positions matching TRBD1. Trimming cost V 8 bases and J 5 bases; bases outside gene matches: 11. The CDR3 contains 14 residues. The germline CDR1 and CDR2 sequences are MGHRA and YSYEKL. The CDR3 spells CASRTDRAGHEQYF. In DNA, the CDR3 is TGCGCCAGCCGAACGGACAGGGCCGGGCACGAGCAGTACTTC.

The rearrangement links TRBV9 to TRBJ2-2; weak D call: TRBD2 (6 bases). Germline V gene data show CDR1 as SGDLS and CDR2 as YYNGEE. Trimming shortened V by 4 bases and J by 0 bases, and 10 bases separated the two germline ends. The CDR3 length is 15 residues. For the CDR3, the DNA is TGTGCCAGCAGCTTGGGAGGTACGAACACCGGGGAGCTGTTTTTT. As protein: CASSLGGTNTGELFF.

The chain has TRBV7-9 and TRBJ1-1; maybe TRBD1 (5 bases). V was shortened by 5 bases and J by 4 bases, with 14 bases between the two germline ends. The CDR3 has 14 residues. Germline CDR1 is SEHNR and CDR2 is FQNEAQ (reference sequence). The CDR3 DNA follows: TGTGCCAGCAGCGGAAGACAGTGGGGCACTGAAGCTTTCTTT. Residues: CASSGRQWGTEAFF.

The rearrangement uses TRBV7-9 and TRBJ2-1; D unresolved. With 5 bases removed from V and 7 bases from J, the gap between germline ends came to 6 bases. This CDR3 has 11 residues. Germline-derived CDR1 and CDR2 are SEHNR and FQNEAQ (reference sequence). Here the CDR3 DNA reads TGTGCCAGCAGCCCGTTTAATGAGCAGTTCTTC. This gives the protein CASSPFNEQFF.

The rearrangement links TRBV5-4 to TRBJ2-3; D gene uncertain. CDR1 is SGHNT, CDR2 YYREEE, per germline (reference sequence). V dropped 4 bases and J dropped 2 bases, with 14 bases sitting between them. This CDR3 is built from 15 residues. In DNA form, the CDR3 reads TGTGCCAGCAGCCGAGGCTATCTCTTCACAGATACGCAGTATTTT. Translated, it gives CASSRGYLFTDTQYF.

This chain links TRBV27 with TRBJ2-3, with TRBD2 identical over 8 bases. In germline, CDR1 is MNHEY, CDR2 SMNVEV (reference sequence). The V and J ends lost 3 bases and 0 bases, in that order; junction bases with no gene match: 2. This CDR3 region has 15 residues. The DNA of the CDR3 is TGTGCCAGCAGTTTGACTAGCGCTAGCACAGATACGCAGTATTTT. Its protein product is CASSLTSASTDTQYF.

This chain connects TRBV5-1 to TRBJ2-1; D not certain. Germline lookup yields CDR1 SGHRS and CDR2 YFSETQ. Between the trimmed V and J ends, which lost 7 bases and 2 bases, there was a span of 13 bases. CDR3 length equals 14 residues. CDR3 protein: CASARSQTYNEQFF. Written as DNA, the CDR3 is TGCGCCAGCGCGCGGTCCCAAACCTACAATGAGCAGTTCTTC.

The gene calls are TRBV6-6 and TRBJ2-2, with 9 bases matching TRBD1. The CDR3 extends over 16 amino acids. V lost 6 bases to trimming and J lost 0 bases; unmatched junction nucleotides: 5. CDR1 is MNHNY and CDR2 is SVGAGI in the germline V gene (reference sequence). The DNA of the CDR3 is TGTGCCAGCAGCCCCCGGACAGGGGCGAACACCGGGGAGCTGTTTTTT. Translating it yields CASSPRTGANTGELFF.

The CDR3 reads CASSPDSLSGNTIYF. Written as DNA, the CDR3 is TGTGCCAGCAGCCCTGACAGTCTCTCTGGAAACACCATATATTTT. The gene calls are TRBV7-2 and TRBJ1-3, with D maybe TRBD1 (5 bases). With 5 bases removed from V and 0 bases from J, the gap between germline ends came to 11 bases. Germline V gene data show CDR1 as SGHTA and CDR2 as FQGNSA. The CDR3 is 15 amino acids. Together with reference TRBV7-2 and TRBJ1-3, the CDR3 gives the full variable domain: GAGVSQSPSNKVTEKGKDVELRCDPISGHTALYWYRQSLGQGLEFLIYFQGNSAPDKSGLPSDRFSAERTGGSVSTLTIQRTQQEDSAVYLCASSPDSLSGNTIYFGEGSWLTVV.

V gene TRBV19 combines with J gene TRBJ2-1; 13 nucleotides align to TRBD2. The germline CDR1 and CDR2 sequences are LNHDA and SQIVND (reference sequence). CDR3 length: 16 residues. The V gene end was trimmed by 5 bases and the J gene end by 5 bases; junction bases not matched to a gene: 6. In DNA, the CDR3 is TGTGCCAGTAGTGCGACTAGCGGGAGGACGGACAATGAGCAGTTCTTC. Protein: CASSATSGRTDNEQFF.

The V and J genes are TRBV6-5 and TRBJ2-7, with a possible D match to TRBD1 (5 bases). V was clipped by 6 bases and J by 3 bases, with 9 bases between them. This CDR3 region has 12 residues. Germline V lookup: CDR1 MNHEY, CDR2 SVGAGI. As DNA, the CDR3 is TGTGCCAGCAGAAGAGACAGCTACGAGCAGTACTTC. It codes for CASRRDSYEQYF.

The rearrangement links TRBV14 to TRBJ2-1; 7 bases align to TRBD2. The J segment lost 6 bases and the V segment lost 4 bases, leaving 6 bases of the junction unmatched. The CDR3 extends over 14 amino acids. Germline V gives CDR1 SGHDN, CDR2 FVKESK. CDR3: CASSLAGLFNEQFF. CDR3 nucleotides: TGTGCCAGCAGCCTAGCGGGTCTTTTCAATGAGCAGTTCTTC.

The genes are TRBV4-3 and TRBJ2-1; 8 nucleotides match TRBD2. The ends lost 0 bases at V and 4 bases at J; junction bases unmatched: 8. Germline CDR1 and CDR2: LGHNA and YSLEER. This CDR3 spans 17 amino acids. As DNA, the CDR3 is TGCGCCAGCAGCCAAGATCCGGCGGGAGGCCTTTACAATGAGCAGTTCTTC. It codes for CASSQDPAGGLYNEQFF.

The chain couples TRBV10-2 to TRBJ2-1; 9 bases are shared with TRBD2. The ends lost 6 bases at V and 0 bases at J; junction bases unmatched: 12. The length of the CDR3 is 18 residues. The germline gives CDR1 WSHSY, CDR2 SAAADI. The CDR3 sequence: CASSVLAGPPSSYNEQFF. DNA for the CDR3: TGCGCCAGCAGCGTACTAGCGGGTCCTCCGAGCTCCTACAATGAGCAGTTCTTC.

The chain employs TRBV29-1 and TRBJ2-5; 7 bases agree with TRBD1. CDR1 and CDR2 (germline): SQVTM, ANQGSEA. This CDR3 contains 12 residues. V trimming: 7 bases; J trimming: 4 bases; junction bases outside the gene matches: 6. This chain's CDR3 is CSGSTGSETQYF. CDR3 nucleotides: TGCAGCGGTTCGACAGGGTCAGAGACCCAGTACTTC.